A selection of T cell receptor beta chains follows, all from one sample in a study of cytomegalovirus exposure and HLA in healthy donors. The table came from immunoSEQ multiplex PCR; TCRdb's copy has only in-frame clones and leaves some out. The sample has some 130,000 clones, 60% to 75% seen once; the top ten hold more than 1.5%. The sequenced material came from PBMCs. The receptors derive from a human donor in good health. The CDR3 runs from the conserved cysteine through the conserved F or W. Fields, in order: V gene, clone size, D gene, J gene, CDR3 DNA, CDR3 protein. The D gene is left open where the match is weak. Where a row states a size, it is once, few, many or the class of an expanded clone; other rows omit it.

V gene: TRBV5-1; clone size: .; D gene: .; J gene: TRBJ2-7; CDR3 DNA: TGCGCCAGCAGCTTGGACATCTTCACCTACGAGCAGTACTTC; CDR3 protein: CASSLDIFTYEQYF
V gene: TRBV5-1; clone size: few; D gene: TRBD2; J gene: TRBJ2-5; CDR3 DNA: TGCGCCAGCAGCGCCCTAGCGGGAGGGCCCGGGGAGACCCAGTACTTC; CDR3 protein: CASSALAGGPGETQYF
V gene: TRBV7-2; clone size: few; D gene: TRBD1; J gene: TRBJ1-5; CDR3 DNA: TGTGCCAGCAGCGCGTACAGGGGCGGACAGCCCCAGCATTTT; CDR3 protein: CASSAYRGGQPQHF
V gene: TRBV28; clone size: .; D gene: .; J gene: TRBJ2-2; CDR3 DNA: TGTGCCAGCAGCGGCACCGGGGAGCTGTTTTTT; CDR3 protein: CASSGTGELFF
V gene: TRBV7-2; clone size: .; D gene: .; J gene: TRBJ1-1; CDR3 DNA: TGTGCCAGCAAGGAGGGGATGAACACTGAAGCTTTCTTT; CDR3 protein: CASKEGMNTEAFF
V gene: TRBV2; clone size: .; D gene: TRBD1; J gene: TRBJ1-5; CDR3 DNA: TGTGCCAGCAGTGTAGACAGGGCCGGGTTTCAGCCCCAGCATTTT; CDR3 protein: CASSVDRAGFQPQHF
V gene: TRBV6-1; clone size: .; D gene: .; J gene: TRBJ2-3; CDR3 DNA: TGTGCCAGCAGTGATCCAGGGGACAGCGACGGGAGACGGGCAGATACGCAGTATTTT; CDR3 protein: CASSDPGDSDGRRADTQYF
V gene: TRBV13; clone size: .; D gene: .; J gene: TRBJ1-1; CDR3 DNA: TGTGCCAGCAGCTTAGGGGCGGGGACTGAAGCTTTCTTT; CDR3 protein: CASSLGAGTEAFF
V gene: TRBV9; clone size: .; D gene: .; J gene: TRBJ2-1; CDR3 DNA: TGTGCCAGCAGCGTAGCTGGTAGGGAGGTGAGGGGTTACTACAATGAGCAGTTCTTC; CDR3 protein: CASSVAGREVRGYYNEQFF
V gene: TRBV11-3; clone size: .; D gene: TRBD2; J gene: TRBJ2-5; CDR3 DNA: TGTGCCAGCAGCCTATCTAGCGGGAGTGAGACCCAGTACTTC; CDR3 protein: CASSLSSGSETQYF
V gene: TRBV7-2; clone size: .; D gene: .; J gene: TRBJ2-5; CDR3 DNA: TGTGCCAGCAGCTTAGAGTCACTAGATGAGACCCAGTACTTC; CDR3 protein: CASSLESLDETQYF
V gene: TRBV19; clone size: .; D gene: .; J gene: TRBJ1-5; CDR3 DNA: TGTGCCAGTAGTATAGTGGACAGCCAGGCTTGGGGCAGGCCCCAGCATTTT; CDR3 protein: CASSIVDSQAWGRPQHF
V gene: TRBV7-9; clone size: .; D gene: .; J gene: TRBJ2-7; CDR3 DNA: TGTGCCAGCAGCCCCCGGCTAGTCGGCTACGAGCAGTACTTC; CDR3 protein: CASSPRLVGYEQYF